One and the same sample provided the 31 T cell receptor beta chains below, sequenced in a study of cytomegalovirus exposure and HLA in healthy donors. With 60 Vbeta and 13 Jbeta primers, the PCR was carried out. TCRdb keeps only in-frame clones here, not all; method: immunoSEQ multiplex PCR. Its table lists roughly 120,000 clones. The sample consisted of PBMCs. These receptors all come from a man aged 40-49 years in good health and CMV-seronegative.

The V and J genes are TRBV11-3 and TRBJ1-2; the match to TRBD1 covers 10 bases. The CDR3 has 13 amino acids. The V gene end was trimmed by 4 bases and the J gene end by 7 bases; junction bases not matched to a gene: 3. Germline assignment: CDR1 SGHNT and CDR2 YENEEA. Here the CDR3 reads CASSSGQGSGYTF. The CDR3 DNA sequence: TGTGCCAGCAGCTCGGGACAGGGGTCTGGCTACACCTTC.

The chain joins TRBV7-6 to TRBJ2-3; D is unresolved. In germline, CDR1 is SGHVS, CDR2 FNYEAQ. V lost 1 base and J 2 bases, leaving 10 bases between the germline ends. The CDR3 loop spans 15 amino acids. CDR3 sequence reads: CASSLGLTITDTQYF. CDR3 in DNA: TGTGCCAGCAGCTTAGGTCTTACAATCACAGATACGCAGTATTTT.

The CDR3: CASSSGQGIPGELFF. The CDR3 bases are TGTGCCAGCAGCTCTGGACAGGGGATCCCCGGGGAGCTGTTTTTT. This chain links TRBV11-2 with TRBJ2-2, with 9 bases matching TRBD1. With V trimmed by 4 bases and J by 6 bases, 6 bases remained unmatched. Germline lookup yields CDR1 SGHAT and CDR2 FQNNGV. The CDR3 runs to 15 residues.

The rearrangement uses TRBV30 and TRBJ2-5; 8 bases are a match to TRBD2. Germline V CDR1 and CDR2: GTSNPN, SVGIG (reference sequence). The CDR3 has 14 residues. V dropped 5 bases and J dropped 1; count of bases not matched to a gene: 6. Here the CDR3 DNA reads TGTGCCTGGCGTAGCGGGAATCGCCAAGAGACCCAGTACTTC. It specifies CAWRSGNRQETQYF.

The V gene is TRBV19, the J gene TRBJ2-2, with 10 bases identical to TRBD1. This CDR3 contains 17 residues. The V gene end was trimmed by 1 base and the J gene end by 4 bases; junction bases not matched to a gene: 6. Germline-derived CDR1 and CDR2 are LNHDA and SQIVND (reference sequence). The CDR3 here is CASSIGLGQGFTGELFF. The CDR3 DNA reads TGTGCCAGTAGTATAGGACTGGGACAGGGGTTCACCGGGGAGCTGTTTTTT.

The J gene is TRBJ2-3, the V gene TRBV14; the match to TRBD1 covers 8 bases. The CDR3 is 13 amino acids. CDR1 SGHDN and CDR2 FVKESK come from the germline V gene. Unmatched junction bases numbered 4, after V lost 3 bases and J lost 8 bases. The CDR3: CASSHGQGRTQYF. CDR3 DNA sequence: TGTGCCAGCAGCCACGGACAGGGTCGTACGCAGTATTTT. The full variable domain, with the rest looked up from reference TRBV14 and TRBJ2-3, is EAGVTQFPSHSVIEKGQTVTLRCDPISGHDNLYWYRRVMGKEIKFLLHFVKESKQDESGMPNNRFLAERTGGTYSTLKVQPAELEDSGVYFCASSHGQGRTQYFGPGTRLTVL.

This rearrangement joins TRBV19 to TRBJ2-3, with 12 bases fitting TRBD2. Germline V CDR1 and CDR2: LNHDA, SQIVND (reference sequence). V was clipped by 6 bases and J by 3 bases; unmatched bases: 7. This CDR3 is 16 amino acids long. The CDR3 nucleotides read TGTGCCAGTAGGCCCCGGACTAGCGGGAAGACAGATACGCAGTATTTT. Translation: CASRPRTSGKTDTQYF.

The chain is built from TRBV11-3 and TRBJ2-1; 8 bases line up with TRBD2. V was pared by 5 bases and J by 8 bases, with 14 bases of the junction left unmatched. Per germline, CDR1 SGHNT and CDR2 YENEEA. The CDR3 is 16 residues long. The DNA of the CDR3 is TGTGCCAGCAGCAAACTCACCCCCGGGACTAGAGATGAGCAGTTCTTC. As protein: CASSKLTPGTRDEQFF. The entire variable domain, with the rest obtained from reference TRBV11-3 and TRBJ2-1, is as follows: EAGVVQSPRYKIIEKKQPVAFWCNPISGHNTLYWYLQNLGQGPELLIRYENEEAVDDSQLPKDRFSAERLKGVDSTLKIQPAELGDSAVYLCASSKLTPGTRDEQFFGPGTRLTVL.

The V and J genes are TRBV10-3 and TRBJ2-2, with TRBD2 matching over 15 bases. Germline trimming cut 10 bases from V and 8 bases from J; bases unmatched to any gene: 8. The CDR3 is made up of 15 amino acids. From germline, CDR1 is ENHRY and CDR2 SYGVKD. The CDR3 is CATTTGTSGRGELFF. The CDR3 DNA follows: TGTGCCACCACAACCGGGACTAGCGGGAGGGGGGAGCTGTTTTTT.

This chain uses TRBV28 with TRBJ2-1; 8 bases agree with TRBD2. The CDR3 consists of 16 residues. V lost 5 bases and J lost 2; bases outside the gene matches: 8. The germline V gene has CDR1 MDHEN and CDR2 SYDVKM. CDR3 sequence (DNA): TGTGCCAGCAGTACTCAGAGCGGGAGAACCTACAATGAGCAGTTCTTC. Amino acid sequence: CASSTQSGRTYNEQFF.

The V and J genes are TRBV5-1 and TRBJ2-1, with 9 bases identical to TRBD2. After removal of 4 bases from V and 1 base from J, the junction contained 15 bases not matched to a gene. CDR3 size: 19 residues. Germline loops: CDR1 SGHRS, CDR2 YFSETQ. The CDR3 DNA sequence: TGCGCCAGCAGCCCCGTCGGGGCGGGAGGGCCTTCATCCTACAATGAGCAGTTCTTC. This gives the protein CASSPVGAGGPSSYNEQFF.

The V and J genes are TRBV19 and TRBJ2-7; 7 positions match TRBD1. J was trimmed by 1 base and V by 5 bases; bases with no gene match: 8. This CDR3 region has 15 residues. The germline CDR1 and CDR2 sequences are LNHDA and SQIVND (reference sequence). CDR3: CASSVQGVGSYEQYF. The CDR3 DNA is TGTGCCAGTAGTGTTCAGGGGGTAGGGTCCTACGAGCAGTACTTC. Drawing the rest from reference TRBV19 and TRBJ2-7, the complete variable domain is DGGITQSPKYLFRKEGQNVTLSCEQNLNHDAMYWYRQDPGQGLRLIYYSQIVNDFQKGDIAEGYSVSREKKESFPLTVTSAQKNPTAFYLCASSVQGVGSYEQYFGPGTRLTVT.

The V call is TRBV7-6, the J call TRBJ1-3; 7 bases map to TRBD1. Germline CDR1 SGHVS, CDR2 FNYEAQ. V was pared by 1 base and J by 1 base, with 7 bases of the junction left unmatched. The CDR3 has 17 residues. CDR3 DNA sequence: TGTGCCAGCAGCTTAGTAGGAGGGACAGCTTCTGGAAACACCATATATTTT. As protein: CASSLVGGTASGNTIYF.

This CDR3 is CASSPGGLAGSWEQYF. DNA of the CDR3: TGTGCCAGCAGCCCCGGCGGACTAGCGGGATCTTGGGAGCAGTACTTC. The V and J genes are TRBV11-2 and TRBJ2-7, with 12 bases matching TRBD2. The V and J ends lost 5 bases and 7 bases, in that order; junction bases with no gene match: 12. The germline gives CDR1 SGHAT, CDR2 FQNNGV. The length of the CDR3 is 16 residues.

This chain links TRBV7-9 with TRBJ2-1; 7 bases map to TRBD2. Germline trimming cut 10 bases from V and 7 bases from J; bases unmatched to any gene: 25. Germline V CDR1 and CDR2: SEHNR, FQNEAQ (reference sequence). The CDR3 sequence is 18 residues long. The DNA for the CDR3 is TGTGCCAACCAGCCCCCGGGTAGCGGGTCAGTAGGGAGGAATGAGCAGTTCTTC. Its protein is CANQPPGSGSVGRNEQFF.

The CDR3 protein is CASSPSGTGLNQPQHF. Written as DNA, the CDR3 is TGTGCCAGCAGCCCTTCCGGGACAGGGTTAAATCAGCCCCAGCATTTT. The chain uses TRBV7-9 and TRBJ1-5, with 9 bases matching TRBD1. CDR3 size: 16 residues. J gave up 4 bases and V 5 bases, and 9 bases lay outside the gene matches. Germline assignment: CDR1 SEHNR and CDR2 FQNEAQ (reference sequence).

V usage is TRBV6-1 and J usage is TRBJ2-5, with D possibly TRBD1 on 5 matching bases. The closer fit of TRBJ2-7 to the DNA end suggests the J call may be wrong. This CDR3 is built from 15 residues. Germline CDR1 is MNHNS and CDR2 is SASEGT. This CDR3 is CASSDPQGSSYEQYF. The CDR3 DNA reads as TGTGCCAGCAGTGACCCCCAGGGATCCTCCTACGAGCAGTACTTC.

CDR3 residues: CATERGNYGYTF. The CDR3, as DNA: TGTGCCACCGAAAGGGGTAACTATGGCTACACCTTC. V gene TRBV19 combines with J gene TRBJ1-2, with a possible D match to TRBD1 (5 bases). CDR3 length: 12 amino acids. Trimming left V 10 bases short and J 1 base short, with 10 bases between. The germline V gene has CDR1 LNHDA and CDR2 SQIVND (reference sequence).

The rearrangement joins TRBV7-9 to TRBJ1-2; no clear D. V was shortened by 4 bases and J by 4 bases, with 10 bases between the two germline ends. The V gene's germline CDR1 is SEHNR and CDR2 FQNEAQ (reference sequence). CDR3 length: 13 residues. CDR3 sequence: CASSSGLGYGYTF. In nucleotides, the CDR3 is TGTGCCAGCAGCTCCGGGTTAGGCTATGGCTACACCTTC.

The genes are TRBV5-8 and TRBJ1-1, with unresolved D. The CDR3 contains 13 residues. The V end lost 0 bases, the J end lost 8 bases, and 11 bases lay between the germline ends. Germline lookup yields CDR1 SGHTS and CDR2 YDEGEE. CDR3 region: CASSLEGRGEAFF. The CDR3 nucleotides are TGTGCCAGCAGCTTGGAGGGTCGCGGGGAAGCTTTCTTT.

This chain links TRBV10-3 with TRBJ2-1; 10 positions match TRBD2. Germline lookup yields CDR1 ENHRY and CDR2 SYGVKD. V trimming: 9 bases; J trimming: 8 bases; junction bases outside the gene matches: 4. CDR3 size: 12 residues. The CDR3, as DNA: TGTGCCATTAGCGGGAGGAATCATGAGCAGTTCTTC. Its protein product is CAISGRNHEQFF.

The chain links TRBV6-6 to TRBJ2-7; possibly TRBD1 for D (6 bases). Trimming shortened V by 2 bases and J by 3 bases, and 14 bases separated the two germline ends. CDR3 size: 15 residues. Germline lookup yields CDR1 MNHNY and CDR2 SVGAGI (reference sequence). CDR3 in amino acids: CASSYTLRQDYEQYF. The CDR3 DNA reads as TGTGCCAGCAGTTACACCCTGAGACAGGACTACGAGCAGTACTTC.

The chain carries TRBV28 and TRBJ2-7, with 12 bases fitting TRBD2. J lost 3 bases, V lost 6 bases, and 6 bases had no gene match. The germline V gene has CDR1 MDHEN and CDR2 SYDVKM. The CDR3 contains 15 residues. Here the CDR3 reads CASSPETSGSYEQYF. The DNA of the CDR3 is TGTGCCAGCAGCCCCGAGACTAGCGGGAGCTACGAGCAGTACTTC.

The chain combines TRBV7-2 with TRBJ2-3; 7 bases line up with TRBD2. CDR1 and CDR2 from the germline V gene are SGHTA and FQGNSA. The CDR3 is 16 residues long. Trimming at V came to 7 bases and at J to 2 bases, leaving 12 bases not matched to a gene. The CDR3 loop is CASIRQTAGFTDTQYF. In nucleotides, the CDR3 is TGTGCCAGCATCCGTCAGACAGCGGGATTCACAGATACGCAGTATTTT.

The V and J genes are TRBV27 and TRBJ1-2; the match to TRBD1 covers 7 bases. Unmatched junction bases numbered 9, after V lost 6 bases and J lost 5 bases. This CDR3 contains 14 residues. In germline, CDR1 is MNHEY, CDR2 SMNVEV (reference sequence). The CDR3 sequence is CASSRNGQDYGYTF. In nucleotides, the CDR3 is TGTGCCAGCAGCCGCAATGGACAGGATTATGGCTACACCTTC.

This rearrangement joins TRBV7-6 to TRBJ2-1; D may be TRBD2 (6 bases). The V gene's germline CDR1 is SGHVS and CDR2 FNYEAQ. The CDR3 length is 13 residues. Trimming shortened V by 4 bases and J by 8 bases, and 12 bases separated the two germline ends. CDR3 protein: CASSSFWGDEQFF. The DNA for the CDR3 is TGTGCCAGCAGCTCCTTCTGGGGGGATGAGCAGTTCTTC.

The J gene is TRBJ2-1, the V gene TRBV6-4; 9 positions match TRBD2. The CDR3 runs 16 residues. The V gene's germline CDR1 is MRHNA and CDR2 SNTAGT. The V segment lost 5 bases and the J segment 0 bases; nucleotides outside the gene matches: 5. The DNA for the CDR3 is TGTGCCAGCAGTTACGATAGCGGGAGCTCCTACAATGAGCAGTTCTTC. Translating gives CASSYDSGSSYNEQFF.

The CDR3 coding sequence is TGTGCCAGCATCAAGCCCGAGGGTGGTACCATATATTTT. Its protein product is CASIKPEGGTIYF. The chain recombines TRBV6-5 with TRBJ1-3; D not resolved. Germline V CDR1 and CDR2: MNHEY, SVGAGI. V shed 7 bases and J shed 10 bases, with 17 bases lying between them. This CDR3 region has 13 residues.

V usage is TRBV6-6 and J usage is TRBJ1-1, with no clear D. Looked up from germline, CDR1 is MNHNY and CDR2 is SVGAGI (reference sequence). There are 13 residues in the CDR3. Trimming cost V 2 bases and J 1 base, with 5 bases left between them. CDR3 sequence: CASSYPQNTEAFF. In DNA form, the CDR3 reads TGTGCCAGCAGTTACCCCCAGAACACTGAAGCTTTCTTT.

In nucleotides, the CDR3 is TGTGCCAGCAGCCAAGATCTCTCAGGCCCGTATGGCTACACCTTC. Protein: CASSQDLSGPYGYTF. The chain has TRBV4-2 and TRBJ1-2; no definite D call. Germline V gene data show CDR1 as LGHNA and CDR2 as YNFKEQ. V was cut by 0 bases and J by 5 bases, with 13 bases left in between. The CDR3 covers 15 residues.

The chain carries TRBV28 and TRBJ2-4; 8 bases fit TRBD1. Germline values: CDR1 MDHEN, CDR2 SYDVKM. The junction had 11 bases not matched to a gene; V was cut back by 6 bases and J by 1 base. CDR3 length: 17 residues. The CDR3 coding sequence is TGTGCCAGCAGGGGGCAAGGACAGGGAATGGCCAAAAACATTCAGTACTTC. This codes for CASRGQGQGMAKNIQYF.